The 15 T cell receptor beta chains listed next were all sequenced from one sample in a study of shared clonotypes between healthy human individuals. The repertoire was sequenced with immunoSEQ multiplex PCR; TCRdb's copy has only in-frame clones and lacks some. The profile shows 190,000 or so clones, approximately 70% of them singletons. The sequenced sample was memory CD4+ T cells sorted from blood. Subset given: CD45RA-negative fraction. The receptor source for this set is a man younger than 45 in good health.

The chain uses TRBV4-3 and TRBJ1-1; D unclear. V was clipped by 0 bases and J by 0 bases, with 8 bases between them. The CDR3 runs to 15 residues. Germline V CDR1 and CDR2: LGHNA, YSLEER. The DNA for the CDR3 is TGCGCCAGCAGCCAAGATTCGGGCATGAACACTGAAGCTTTCTTT. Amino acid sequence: CASSQDSGMNTEAFF.

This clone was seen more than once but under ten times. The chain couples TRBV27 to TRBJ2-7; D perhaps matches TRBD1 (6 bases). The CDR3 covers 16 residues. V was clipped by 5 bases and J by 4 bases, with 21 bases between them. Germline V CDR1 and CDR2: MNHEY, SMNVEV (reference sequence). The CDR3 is CASSPGSTGLRYEQYF. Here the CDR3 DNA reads TGTGCCAGCAGTCCCGGCTCCACAGGGTTAAGGTACGAGCAGTACTTC.

The CDR3 DNA is TGTGCCAGCAGCTTGCTTGGCGAGCAGTTCTTC. This translates into CASSLLGEQFF. This chain uses TRBV5-4 with TRBJ2-1; D call uncertain. CDR1 is SGHNT and CDR2 is YYREEE in the germline V gene (reference sequence). The ends were cut back, 1 base at V and 10 bases at J, with 6 bases in the middle. This CDR3 contains 11 residues.

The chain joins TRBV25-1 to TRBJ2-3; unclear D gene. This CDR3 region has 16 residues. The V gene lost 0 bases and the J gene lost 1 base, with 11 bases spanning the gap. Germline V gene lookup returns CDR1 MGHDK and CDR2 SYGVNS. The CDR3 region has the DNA TGTGCCAGCAGTGAATATTCAGGATGGGGCACAGATACGCAGTATTTT. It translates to CASSEYSGWGTDTQYF.

The CDR3 reads CASKRTSENTGELFF. The CDR3 DNA follows: TGCGCCAGCAAACGGACTAGCGAGAACACCGGGGAGCTGTTTTTT. The chain combines TRBV23-1 with TRBJ2-2, with 9 nucleotides matching TRBD2. TRBV23-1 is an open reading frame whose function is uncertain. V was pared by 7 bases and J by 1 base, with 4 bases of the junction left unmatched. The CDR3 spans 15 residues.

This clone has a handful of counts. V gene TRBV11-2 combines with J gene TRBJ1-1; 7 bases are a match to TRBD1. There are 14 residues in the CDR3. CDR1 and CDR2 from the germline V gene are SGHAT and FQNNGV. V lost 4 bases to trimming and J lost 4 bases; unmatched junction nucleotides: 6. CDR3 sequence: CASSSQGGVTEAFF. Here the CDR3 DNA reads TGTGCCAGCAGCTCCCAGGGGGGGGTCACTGAAGCTTTCTTT.

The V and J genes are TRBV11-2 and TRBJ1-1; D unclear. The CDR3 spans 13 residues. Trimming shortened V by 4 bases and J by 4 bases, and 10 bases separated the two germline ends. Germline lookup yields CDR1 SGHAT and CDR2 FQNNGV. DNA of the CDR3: TGTGCCAGCAGCTCGCAAAAGAGCACTGAAGCTTTCTTT. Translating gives CASSSQKSTEAFF.

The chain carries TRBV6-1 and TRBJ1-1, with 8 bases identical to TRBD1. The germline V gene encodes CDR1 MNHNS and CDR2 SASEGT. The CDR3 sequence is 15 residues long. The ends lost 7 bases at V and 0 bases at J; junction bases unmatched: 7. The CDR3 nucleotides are TGTGCCAGCATTAGACCGGGACAGGTGAACACTGAAGCTTTCTTT. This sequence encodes CASIRPGQVNTEAFF.

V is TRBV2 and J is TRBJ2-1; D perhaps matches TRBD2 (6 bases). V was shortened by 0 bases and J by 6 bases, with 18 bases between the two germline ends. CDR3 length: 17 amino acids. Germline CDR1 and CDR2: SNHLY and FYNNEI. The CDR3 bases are TGTGCCAGCAGTGAAGCGCTAGCGAGGATCTGGCCCAATGAGCAGTTCTTC. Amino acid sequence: CASSEALARIWPNEQFF.

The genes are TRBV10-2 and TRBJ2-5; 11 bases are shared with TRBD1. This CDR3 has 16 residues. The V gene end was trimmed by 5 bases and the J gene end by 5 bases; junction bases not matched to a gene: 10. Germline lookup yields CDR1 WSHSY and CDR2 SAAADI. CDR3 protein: CASSPDRGLKTETQYF. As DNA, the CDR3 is TGCGCCAGCAGTCCGGACAGGGGGCTTAAAACGGAGACCCAGTACTTC.

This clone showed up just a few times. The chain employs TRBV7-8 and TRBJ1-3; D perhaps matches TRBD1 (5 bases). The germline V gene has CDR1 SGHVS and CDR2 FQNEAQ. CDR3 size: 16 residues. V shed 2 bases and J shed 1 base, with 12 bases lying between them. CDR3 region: CASSLTTANSGNTIYF. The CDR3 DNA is TGTGCCAGCAGCTTAACGACAGCAAATTCTGGAAACACCATATATTTT.

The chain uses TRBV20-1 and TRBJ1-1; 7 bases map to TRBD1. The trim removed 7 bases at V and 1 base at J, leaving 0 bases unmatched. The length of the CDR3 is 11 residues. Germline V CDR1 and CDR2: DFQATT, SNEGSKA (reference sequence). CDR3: CSGDRNTEAFF. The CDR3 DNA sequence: TGCAGTGGGGACAGGAACACTGAAGCTTTCTTT.

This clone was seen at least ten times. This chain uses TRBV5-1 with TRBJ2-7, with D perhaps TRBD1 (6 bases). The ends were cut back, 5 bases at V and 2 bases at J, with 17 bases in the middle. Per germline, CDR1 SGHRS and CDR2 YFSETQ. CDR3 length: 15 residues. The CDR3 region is CASSEGAGAPYEQYF. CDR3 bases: TGCGCCAGCAGTGAAGGGGCAGGGGCGCCCTACGAGCAGTACTTC.

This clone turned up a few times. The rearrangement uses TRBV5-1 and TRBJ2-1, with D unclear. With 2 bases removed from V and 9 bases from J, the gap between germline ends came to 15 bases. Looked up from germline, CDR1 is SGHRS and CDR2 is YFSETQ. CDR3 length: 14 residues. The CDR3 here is CASSFAAESGEQFF. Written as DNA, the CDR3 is TGCGCCAGCAGCTTCGCCGCAGAGTCGGGTGAGCAGTTCTTC.

CDR3 DNA sequence: TGTGCCAGCAGCTTTTCTAGCGGGAGGTTTGGAACCTACGAGCAGTACTTC. Its translation is CASSFSSGRFGTYEQYF. The chain joins TRBV5-4 to TRBJ2-7; 11 bases map to TRBD2. V was clipped by 2 bases and J by 2 bases; unmatched bases: 9. The germline gives CDR1 SGHNT, CDR2 YYREEE (reference sequence). CDR3 size: 17 residues.